The clone carrying this T cell receptor beta chain was seen only a few times. Its antigen is still unknown. The sample is drawn from a study of radiation and T cells in renal cell carcinoma. Study-wide points: Top tumor clonotypes rose in blood 2 weeks post-radiation, then contracted.

The treatment is: 15 Gy SBRT to primary tumor, nephrectomy 4 weeks later. The V gene's germline CDR1 is SSHAT and CDR2 FNYEAQ (reference sequence). V dropped 5 bases and J dropped 3 bases, with 8 bases sitting between them. This CDR3 is 13 amino acids long. Sequencing was performed with immunoSEQ multiplex PCR; in TCRdb, only in-frame clones are kept and a portion is missing. This sample has roughly 9,300 clones; roughly 63% occur once, and the top ten carry 16%. Sequencing was performed on tumor tissue, taken from a patient whose treatment included radiotherapy and nephrectomy. The source is a woman aged 50 to 65 with renal cell carcinoma. The chain joins TRBV7-7 to TRBJ1-5; D gene ambiguous. CDR3 in amino acids: CASSPSVNQPQHF. DNA for the CDR3: TGTGCCAGCAGCCCCAGCGTCAATCAGCCCCAGCATTTT.